The 5 T cell receptor beta chains given below trace back to one sample, sequenced in a study of T-cell reconstitution after alpha-beta-depleted transplantation in children. The library targeted TCRbeta and was prepared with unique molecular identifiers. TCRdb processed the PCR reads anew with MiXCR; each CDR3 protein has one entry. The sample lists roughly 220,000 distinct CDR3 sequences; about 9.6% were seen once. Source: PBMCs from the stem cell graft donor, taken from the stem cell graft. All receptors come from a human donor who donated a stem cell graft to a child with SCID.

This clonotype appeared a few times. The genes are TRBV5-1 and TRBJ2-2; the D call may be TRBD1 or TRBD2 (5 bases each). With 2 bases removed from V and 3 bases from J, the gap between germline ends came to 20 bases. Germline V gene sequence: CDR1 SGHRS, CDR2 YFSETQ. This CDR3 comprises 18 residues. Here the CDR3 reads CASSFGTSGAGDTGELFF. CDR3 nucleotides: TGCGCCAGCAGCTTCGGAACTAGTGGGGCCGGGGACACCGGGGAGCTGTTTTTT. The variable domain in full, with the rest retrieved from reference TRBV5-1 and TRBJ2-2, is KAGVTQTPRYLIKTRGQQVTLSCSPISGHRSVSWYQQTPGQGLQFLFEYFSETQRNKGNFPGRFSGRQFSNSRSEMNVSTLELGDSALYLCASSFGTSGAGDTGELFFGEGSRLTVL.

This clonotype was detected many times. The chain links TRBV7-6 to TRBJ1-2; the match to TRBD1 covers 10 bases. This CDR3 is built from 15 residues. With 1 base clipped from V and 8 bases from J, the junction kept 7 bases outside the gene matches. Germline CDR1 and CDR2: SGHVS and FNYEAQ. CDR3 region: CASSLGDRGLLGYTF. CDR3 nucleotides: TGTGCCAGCAGCTTAGGGGACAGGGGATTGTTGGGCTACACCTTC.

This clonotype appeared many times. The rearrangement uses TRBV6-2 or TRBV6-3 and TRBJ2-3; the D is unclear. CDR1 is MNHEY and CDR2 is SVGEGT in the germline V gene. The CDR3 spans 15 residues. V was pared by 2 bases and J by 3 bases, with 12 bases between. CDR3 DNA: TGTGCCAGCAGTTACGGGATGTTCGGGACAGATACGCAGTATTTT. It encodes CASSYGMFGTDTQYF.

This clonotype was detected many times. The chain links TRBV5-1 to TRBJ1-1; 7 positions match TRBD1. The V gene end was trimmed by 4 bases and the J gene end by 8 bases; junction bases not matched to a gene: 8. CDR3 length: 13 amino acids. Germline lookup yields CDR1 SGHRS and CDR2 YFSETQ. The CDR3 loop reads CASSPGTASEAFF. The CDR3 DNA follows: TGCGCCAGCAGCCCCGGGACAGCATCCGAAGCTTTCTTT.

This chain uses TRBV9 with TRBJ2-5, with a possible D match to TRBD1 (5 bases). Germline V gene lookup returns CDR1 SGDLS and CDR2 YYNGEE. The CDR3 sequence is 15 residues long. V shed 4 bases and J shed 1 base, with 14 bases lying between them. This CDR3 reads CASSFRSTAQETQYF. CDR3 nucleotides: TGTGCCAGCAGCTTCCGATCGACAGCCCAAGAGACCCAGTACTTC.